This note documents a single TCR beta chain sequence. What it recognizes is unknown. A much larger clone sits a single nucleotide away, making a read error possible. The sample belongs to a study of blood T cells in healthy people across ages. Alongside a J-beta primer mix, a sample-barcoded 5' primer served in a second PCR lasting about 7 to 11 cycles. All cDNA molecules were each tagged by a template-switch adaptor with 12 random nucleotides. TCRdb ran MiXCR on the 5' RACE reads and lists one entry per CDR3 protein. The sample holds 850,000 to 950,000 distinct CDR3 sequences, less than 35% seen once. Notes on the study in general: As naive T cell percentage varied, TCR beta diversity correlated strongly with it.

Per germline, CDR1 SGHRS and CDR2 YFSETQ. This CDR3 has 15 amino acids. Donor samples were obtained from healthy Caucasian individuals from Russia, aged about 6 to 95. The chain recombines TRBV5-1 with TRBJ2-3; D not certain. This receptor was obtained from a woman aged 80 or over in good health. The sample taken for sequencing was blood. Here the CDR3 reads CASNLVPRSTDTQYF. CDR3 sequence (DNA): TGCGCCAGCAACTTGGTCCCCCGCAGCACAGATACGCAGTATTTT.